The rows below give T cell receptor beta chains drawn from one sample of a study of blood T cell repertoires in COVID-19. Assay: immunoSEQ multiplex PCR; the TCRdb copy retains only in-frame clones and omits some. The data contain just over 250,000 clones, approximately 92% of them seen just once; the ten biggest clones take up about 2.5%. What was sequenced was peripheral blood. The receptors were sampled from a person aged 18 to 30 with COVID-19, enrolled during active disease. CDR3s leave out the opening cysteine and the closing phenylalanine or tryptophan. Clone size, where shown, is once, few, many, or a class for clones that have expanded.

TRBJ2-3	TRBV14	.	ASGGLNPDTQY
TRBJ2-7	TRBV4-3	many	ASSQDPGGYEQY
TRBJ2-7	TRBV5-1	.	ASSLEAATYEQY
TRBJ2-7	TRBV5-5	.	ASSPWTSETYEQY
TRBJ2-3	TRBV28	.	ASRGTSGTDTQY
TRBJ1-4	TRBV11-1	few	ASSFGGINEKLF
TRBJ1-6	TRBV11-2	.	ASRPQNPSGSSPLH
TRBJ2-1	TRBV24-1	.	ATSDRTGETYNEQF
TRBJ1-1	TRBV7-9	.	ASRSSTEAF
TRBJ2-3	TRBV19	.	ASSISRGDTQY
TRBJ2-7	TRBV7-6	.	ASSRKREGQNEQY
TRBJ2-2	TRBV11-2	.	ASSSSGTSGRWRAGELF
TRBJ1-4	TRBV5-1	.	ASSLVAPTNEKLF
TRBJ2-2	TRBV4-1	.	ASSGLATGRVDTGELF
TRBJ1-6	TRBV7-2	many	ASSTGGGGNSPLH
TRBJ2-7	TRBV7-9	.	ASRSGSGRIHEQY
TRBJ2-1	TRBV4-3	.	ASSQRTGTGYHNEQF
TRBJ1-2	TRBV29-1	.	SVEGGQLNYGYT
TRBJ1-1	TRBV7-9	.	ASSIPPRGRTEAF
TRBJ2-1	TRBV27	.	ASRPVSGRFYNEQF
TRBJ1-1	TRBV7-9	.	ASSPQVDTEAF
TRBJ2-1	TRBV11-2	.	ASSSGLAGGPEF